This T cell receptor (beta chain) was recorded in a study of blood T cell repertoires in COVID-19. Across the study: Sites across the United States, Italy and Spain contributed samples from acute and convalescent COVID-19.

The V gene's germline CDR1 is SGHTA and CDR2 FQGTGA. The CDR3 is 16 residues long. J gave up 3 bases and V 2 bases, and 5 bases lay outside the gene matches. Per the original data handling: Using reference gene primer amplification, nucleated cell counts were estimated. TCRdb's copy holds only in-frame clones and misses some; the assay was immunoSEQ multiplex PCR. V, J and clone size derive from that table, while D and trimming were established from the DNA sequence. The data show some 150,000 clones, about three quarters seen once. Cohort allocation depended upon clinical history that participants reported. Among Cohort 3 donors, those recovered had two negative PCRs, clearance, or symptom resolution. This clone appeared a single time.

This rearrangement joins TRBV7-3 to TRBJ1-3; TRBD1 agrees at 9 bases. The sequenced material came from PBMCs or T cells enriched from blood (not recorded which). This receptor was taken from a woman between 45 and 60 years old who had recovered from COVID-19. The DNA of the CDR3 is TGTGCCAGCAGCTTAGCCGGGACAGGGTTTGGAAACACCATATATTTT. It codes for CASSLAGTGFGNTIYF.